This entry lists 17 T cell receptor beta chains sequenced from one sample in a study of metastatic and nonmetastatic thyroid tumors. Patients underwent thyroid surgery, and none had received any treatment before it. Through MiXCR, TCRdb re-clonotyped the PCR reads. The repertoire holds over 25,000 clones, with approximately 20% as singletons. Sequencing was done on a sample of blood. These TCRs come from a female donor with papillary thyroid cancer or a benign thyroid nodule (not recorded which). Some clones in this sample may be carry-over from other donors' samples.

This chain joins TRBV28 and TRBJ2-7; TRBD1 matches at 9 bases. The trim removed 6 bases at V and 3 bases at J, leaving 3 bases unmatched. Germline V gene data show CDR1 as MDHEN and CDR2 as SYDVKM. This CDR3 comprises 13 residues. The CDR3 sequence is CASRRDRDYEQYF. The CDR3 DNA is TGTGCCAGCAGACGGGACAGGGACTACGAGCAGTACTTC.

This clone was observed at least ten times. CDR3 region: CSARGPRETLPSYF. The CDR3, as DNA: TGCAGTGCTAGAGGGCCCAGGGAGACCCTACCCTCATATTTT. V is TRBV20-1 and J is TRBJ1-3; tentatively, D is TRBD1 (5 bases). Trimming cost V 1 base and J 15 bases, with 22 bases left between them. The CDR3 loop spans 14 amino acids. The germline CDR1 and CDR2 sequences are DFQATT and SNEGSKA (reference sequence).

The rearrangement joins TRBV11-3 to TRBJ2-7; 8 positions agree with TRBD2. This CDR3 contains 13 residues. Germline assignment: CDR1 SGHNT and CDR2 YENEEA. V lost 5 bases to trimming and J lost 4 bases; unmatched junction nucleotides: 4. The DNA of the CDR3 is TGTGCCAGCAGCCACGGGACTAGTTACGAGCAGTACTTC. Translated: CASSHGTSYEQYF.

The table lists this clone with many counts. This rearrangement joins TRBV20-1 to TRBJ1-1; D ambiguous. Germline loops: CDR1 DFQATT, CDR2 SNEGSKA (reference sequence). The CDR3 consists of 14 residues. With 2 bases removed from V and 0 bases from J, the gap between germline ends came to 10 bases. CDR3 nucleotide sequence: TGCAGTGCTAGACTCCCAGAGATGAACACTGAAGCTTTCTTT. Translating gives CSARLPEMNTEAFF.

This clone was seen repeatedly, ten times or more. The chain combines TRBV29-1 with TRBJ1-2; 7 bases fit TRBD1. This CDR3 has 15 amino acids. The trim removed 1 base at V and 3 bases at J, leaving 8 bases unmatched. The V gene's germline CDR1 is SQVTM and CDR2 ANQGSEA. The CDR3 region is CSVEGPPGQHYGYTF. CDR3 bases: TGCAGCGTTGAAGGCCCTCCGGGACAGCACTATGGCTACACCTTC. The variable domain in full, with the rest retrieved from reference TRBV29-1 and TRBJ1-2, is SAVISQKPSRDICQRGTSLTIQCQVDSQVTMMFWYRQQPGQSLTLIATANQGSEATYESGFVIDKFPISRPNLTFSTLTVSNMSPEDSSIYLCSVEGPPGQHYGYTFGSGTRLTVV.

On this clone: The germline gene is not matched at one end of the junction; a read error may be the cause. V gene TRBV28 combines with J gene TRBJ1-3; D is ambiguous. CDR1 and CDR2 (germline): MDHEN, SYDVKM. This CDR3 is built from 14 residues. In DNA, the CDR3 is TGTGCCAGCAGCCCTATTCCCGCTGGAAGCACCATATATTTT. Protein sequence: CASSPIPAGSTIYF.

The chain recombines TRBV20-1 with TRBJ1-2, with unresolved D. From germline, CDR1 is DFQATT and CDR2 SNEGSKA (reference sequence). V lost 0 bases to trimming and J lost 8 bases, with 7 bases between them. The CDR3 loop spans 11 amino acids. The CDR3 DNA is TGCAGTGCTAGAGAGCTGGAGGGCTACACCTTC. This codes for CSARELEGYTF.

The rearrangement joins TRBV11-3 to TRBJ1-2, with no clear D. Germline-derived CDR1 and CDR2 are SGHNT and YENEEA. There are 14 residues in the CDR3. V shed 0 bases and J shed 4 bases, with 9 bases lying between them. The CDR3 protein is CASSLEGSTYGYTF. CDR3 in DNA: TGTGCCAGCAGCTTAGAGGGCAGTACCTATGGCTACACCTTC.

Comments on this clone: Germline is not matched at one junction end, which may reflect a read error. Different DNA sequences within this sample yield the same CDR3. CDR3 in amino acids: CASSYVGAQGKDTQYF. The CDR3, as DNA: TGTGCCAGCAGTTACGTTGGGGCACAGGGAAAAGATACTCAGTATTTT. This chain uses TRBV6-4 with TRBJ2-3, with a weak D call TRBD1 (6 bases). The CDR3 has 16 amino acids. Germline-derived CDR1 and CDR2 are MRHNA and SNTAGT.

This clone is judged medium-sized (0.01 to 0.1%). V gene TRBV6-1 combines with J gene TRBJ1-2; possible D gene TRBD1, 5 bases. The CDR3 sequence is 14 residues long. Trimming removed 6 bases from V and 8 bases from J, with 19 bases in between. In germline, CDR1 is MNHNS, CDR2 SASEGT. The CDR3 coding sequence is TGTGCCAGCAGCCAATCTAGGACAATTGCGGGCTACACCTTC. This codes for CASSQSRTIAGYTF.

The genes are TRBV5-1 and TRBJ1-1; 7 nucleotides line up with TRBD1. Per the germline V gene, CDR1 is SGHRS and CDR2 is YFSETQ. J gave up 1 base and V 1 base, and 4 bases lay outside the gene matches. The CDR3 totals 15 residues. CDR3 sequence: CASSLLAGGNTEAFF. CDR3 DNA: TGCGCCAGCAGCTTGTTGGCAGGGGGGAACACTGAAGCTTTCTTT.

This clone was recorded a few times. This sequence may be a read error, since a much larger clone differs from it by one base. The chain combines TRBV29-1 with TRBJ2-6, with no clear D. Trimming left V 4 bases short and J 3 bases short, with 13 bases between. This CDR3 region has 15 residues. Germline values: CDR1 SQVTM, CDR2 ANQGSEA. CDR3 nucleotides: TGCAGCGTTGGATCTTTATGGAATGGGGCCAACGTCCTGACTTTC. It is translated as CSVGSLWNGANVLTF.

Ten or more counts support this clone. J is TRBJ2-3 and V is TRBV28, with TRBD2 matching 11 bases. The V segment lost 5 bases and the J segment 3 bases; nucleotides outside the gene matches: 7. CDR3 size: 16 residues. Germline CDR1 is MDHEN and CDR2 is SYDVKM. In nucleotides, the CDR3 is TGTGCCAGCAGTATAGCGGGGGGGCACGGTACAGATACGCAGTATTTT. Translation: CASSIAGGHGTDTQYF.

The V call is TRBV6-1, the J call TRBJ2-7; D remains ambiguous. V lost 7 bases, J lost 7 bases, and 20 bases lay in between. The CDR3 has 14 residues. Germline-derived CDR1 and CDR2 are MNHNS and SASEGT. The CDR3 is CASTSRWGIVEQYF. The CDR3 region has the DNA TGTGCCAGCACCAGCAGGTGGGGAATAGTAGAGCAGTACTTC.

This clone was counted many times. The chain recombines TRBV5-4 with TRBJ2-1, with D perhaps matching TRBD2 (5 bases). Trimming pared 5 bases from V and 13 bases from J, leaving 19 bases between. In germline, CDR1 is SGHNT, CDR2 YYREEE (reference sequence). This CDR3 is 13 amino acids long. DNA for the CDR3: TGTGCCAGCAGTCCGGACTGGGCCCTTGAACAGTTCTTC. This gives the protein CASSPDWALEQFF.

This clone was seen a single time. The CDR3 reads CESSLAVRSGTSTDTQYF. The CDR3 coding sequence is TGTGAAAGCAGCTTAGCGGTTCGGTCCGGTACTAGCACAGATACGCAGTATTTT. V is TRBV7-2 and J is TRBJ2-3; possible D gene TRBD2, 6 bases. The CDR3 sequence is 18 residues long. CDR1 is SGHTA and CDR2 is FQGNSA in the germline V gene.

In its sample, this clone is medium-sized. The V and J genes are TRBV27 and TRBJ2-1, with a tentative D call TRBD2 (6 bases). There are 14 residues in the CDR3. Germline V gives CDR1 MNHEY, CDR2 SMNVEV (reference sequence). The V and J ends lost 4 bases and 7 bases respectively, with 14 bases between them. CDR3 in amino acids: CASSYAGTGNEQFF. CDR3 DNA sequence: TGTGCCAGCAGTTACGCCGGGACTGGTAATGAGCAGTTCTTC.